This entry lists 8 T cell receptor beta chains sequenced from one sample in a study of blood T cell repertoires in COVID-19. Some clones are missing from TCRdb's copy, which holds only in-frame ones; the method was immunoSEQ multiplex PCR. The sample records about 160,000 clones, around 90% being singletons. Sequencing was performed on PBMCs or T cells enriched from blood (not recorded which). These receptors all stem from a woman between 35 and 50 years old who had been exposed to COVID-19.

This clone has a handful of counts. The chain uses TRBV11-2 and TRBJ1-1; no firm D call. The CDR3 consists of 14 residues. Germline CDR1 is SGHAT and CDR2 is FQNNGV. V was shortened by 1 base and J by 0 bases, with 6 bases between the two germline ends. The CDR3 DNA is TGTGCCAGCAGCTTAGGCAGGATGAACACTGAAGCTTTCTTT. Its translation: CASSLGRMNTEAFF.

This chain connects TRBV28 to TRBJ2-5; 8 bases fit TRBD2. Germline V gene data show CDR1 as MDHEN and CDR2 as SYDVKM. The ends lost 7 bases at V and 2 bases at J; junction bases unmatched: 6. CDR3 size: 14 residues. The CDR3, as DNA: TGTGCCAGCACCACGGGAGGGCAGCAAGAGACCCAGTACTTC. Residues: CASTTGGQQETQYF.

This chain uses TRBV12-3 or TRBV12-4 with TRBJ1-5; D gene uncertain. The CDR3 has 13 amino acids. V dropped 4 bases and J dropped 0 bases, with 4 bases sitting between them. The CDR3 DNA reads TGTGCCAGCAGTTCGGGTAGCAATCAGCCCCAGCATTTT. Protein product: CASSSGSNQPQHF.

The chain has TRBV18 and TRBJ1-2; 8 nucleotides line up with TRBD1. V lost 3 bases to trimming and J lost 14 bases; unmatched junction nucleotides: 5. The length of the CDR3 is 11 residues. CDR1 and CDR2 (germline): KGHSH, LQKENI. The CDR3 DNA follows: TGTGCCAGCTCACCCGGGACAGGCCCTACCTTC. Encoded protein: CASSPGTGPTF.

The count of this clone is one. This chain uses TRBV4-2 with TRBJ1-5; D is possibly TRBD1 (6 bases). The CDR3 sequence is 15 residues long. Germline-derived CDR1 and CDR2 are LGHNA and YNFKEQ. Trimming pared 4 bases from V and 0 bases from J, leaving 10 bases between. The CDR3 DNA sequence: TGTGCCAGCAGCCGGGACATCCATAGCAATCAGCCCCAGCATTTT. This encodes CASSRDIHSNQPQHF.

V and J are TRBV7-9 and TRBJ2-7; D ambiguous. Trimming removed 3 bases at V and 5 bases at J, with 23 bases between. This CDR3 is 17 amino acids long. CDR1 and CDR2 from the germline V gene are SEHNR and FQNEAQ (reference sequence). This chain's CDR3 is CASSFYAPAGRRNEQYF. In DNA, the CDR3 is TGTGCCAGCAGCTTCTATGCGCCGGCAGGCCGACGAAACGAGCAGTACTTC.

The rearrangement joins TRBV7-2 to TRBJ2-7, with 12 bases matching TRBD2. Per germline, CDR1 SGHTA and CDR2 FQGNSA. The CDR3 loop spans 15 amino acids. V was clipped by 5 bases and J by 6 bases; unmatched bases: 8. The CDR3 DNA sequence: TGTGCCAGCAGCATGACTAGCGGGAGCATCCGCGAGCAGTACTTC. It is translated as CASSMTSGSIREQYF.

The V gene is TRBV7-9, the J gene TRBJ1-3, with D unresolved. V was shortened by 5 bases and J by 5 bases, with 10 bases between the two germline ends. The CDR3 is 13 residues long. Germline V CDR1 and CDR2: SEHNR, FQNEAQ (reference sequence). The CDR3 sequence is CASSGPRRNTIYF. As DNA, the CDR3 is TGTGCCAGCAGCGGGCCCAGAAGAAACACCATATATTTT.